This T cell receptor (beta chain) was recorded in a study of human T cells and chemical hapten exposure. This clonotype was seen at least ten times. Its cognate antigen is unknown. Study-level results: Following DPC sensitization, TCRs present above 1 in 1000 frequency showed no change. Large CDR3 similarity clusters arose significantly more often from expanded TCRs than from controls.

The time point denotes: patch test 2, 6 weeks after DPC sensitization. Treatment described: therapeutic diphenylcyclopropenone sensitization with weekly scalp DPC. V shed 2 bases and J shed 5 bases, with 4 bases lying between them. Germline loops: CDR1 SEHNR, CDR2 FQNEAQ (reference sequence). The CDR3 totals 12 residues. TCRdb independently ran MiXCR on the RACE reads; one entry per CDR3 protein. The sample lists approximately 85,000 distinct CDR3 sequences, more than 8.5% occurring once. The receptor was isolated from a woman in her 30s with alopecia areata. Some clones in this sample may be carry-over from other donors' samples. The J gene is TRBJ2-1, the V gene TRBV7-9; D unclear. The source was whole blood, collected in connection with sensitization to the hapten diphenylcyclopropenone (DPC). In nucleotides, the CDR3 is TGTGCCAGCAGCTTATCTCACAATGAGCAGTTCTTC. Protein sequence: CASSLSHNEQFF.